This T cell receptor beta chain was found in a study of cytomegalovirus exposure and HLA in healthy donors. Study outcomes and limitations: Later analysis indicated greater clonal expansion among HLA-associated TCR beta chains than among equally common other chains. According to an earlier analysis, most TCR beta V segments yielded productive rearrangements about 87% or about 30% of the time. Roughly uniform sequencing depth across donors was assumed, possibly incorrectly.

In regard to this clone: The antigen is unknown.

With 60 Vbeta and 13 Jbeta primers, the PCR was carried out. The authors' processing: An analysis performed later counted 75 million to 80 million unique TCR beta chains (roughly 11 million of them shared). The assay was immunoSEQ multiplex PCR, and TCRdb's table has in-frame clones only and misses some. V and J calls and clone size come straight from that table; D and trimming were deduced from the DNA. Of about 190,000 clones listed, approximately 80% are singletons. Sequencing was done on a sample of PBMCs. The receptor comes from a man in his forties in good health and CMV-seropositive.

The CDR3 reads CASSGFMGDSPNIQYF. The CDR3 DNA is TGTGCCAGCAGTGGTTTTATGGGGGACTCCCCAAACATTCAGTACTTC. The chain combines TRBV2 with TRBJ2-4, with D maybe TRBD2 (6 bases). This CDR3 has 16 amino acids. The ends were cut back, 4 bases at V and 6 bases at J, with 19 bases in the middle. Germline V gene data show CDR1 as SNHLY and CDR2 as FYNNEI.